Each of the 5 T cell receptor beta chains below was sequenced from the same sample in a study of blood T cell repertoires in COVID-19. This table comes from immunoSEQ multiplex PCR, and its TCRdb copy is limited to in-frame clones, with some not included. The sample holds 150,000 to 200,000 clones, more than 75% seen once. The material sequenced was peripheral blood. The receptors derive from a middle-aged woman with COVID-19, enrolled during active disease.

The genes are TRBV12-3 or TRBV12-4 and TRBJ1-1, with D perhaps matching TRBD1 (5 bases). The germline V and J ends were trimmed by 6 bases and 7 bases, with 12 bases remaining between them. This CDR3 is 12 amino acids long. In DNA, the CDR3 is TGTGCCAGCAGCTTCCCAGGGATTGAAGCTTTCTTT. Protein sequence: CASSFPGIEAFF.

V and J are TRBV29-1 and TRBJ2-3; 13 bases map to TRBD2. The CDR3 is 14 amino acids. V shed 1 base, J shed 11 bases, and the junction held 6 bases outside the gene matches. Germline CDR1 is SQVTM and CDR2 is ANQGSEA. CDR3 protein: CSVEGGLAGDWQYF. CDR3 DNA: TGCAGCGTTGAAGGTGGACTAGCGGGGGATTGGCAGTATTTT.

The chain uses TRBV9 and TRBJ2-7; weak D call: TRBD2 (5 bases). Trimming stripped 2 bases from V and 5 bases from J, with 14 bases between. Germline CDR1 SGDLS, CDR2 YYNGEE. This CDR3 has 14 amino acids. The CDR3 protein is CASSVSVEGDEQYF. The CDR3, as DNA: TGTGCCAGCAGCGTGAGTGTTGAGGGTGACGAGCAGTACTTC.

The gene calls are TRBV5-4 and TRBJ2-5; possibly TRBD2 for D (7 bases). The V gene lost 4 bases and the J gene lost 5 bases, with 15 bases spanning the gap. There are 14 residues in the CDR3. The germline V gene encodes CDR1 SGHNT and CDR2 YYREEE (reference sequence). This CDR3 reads CASSGRGLEETQYF. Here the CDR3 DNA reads TGTGCCAGCAGCGGGCGGGGGCTGGAGGAGACCCAGTACTTC.

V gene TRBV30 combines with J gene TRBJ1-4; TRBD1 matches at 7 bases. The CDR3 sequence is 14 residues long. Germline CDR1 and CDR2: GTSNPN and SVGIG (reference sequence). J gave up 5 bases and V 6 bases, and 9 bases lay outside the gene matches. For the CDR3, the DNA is TGTGCCTGCGGGTCCAGGGGGGAGAATGAAAAACTGTTTTTT. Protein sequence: CACGSRGENEKLFF.